This entry lists 20 T cell receptor beta chains sequenced from one sample in a study of TIL therapy for anti-PD-1-resistant metastatic lung cancer. The immunoSEQ assay was v3. TCRdb's table, derived via immunoSEQ multiplex PCR, lists solely in-frame clones and lacks some. The repertoire holds about 100,000 clones, with roughly 65% as singletons. Indicated time point: pre-treatment sample, taken before nivolumab and TIL therapy. Pleural nodules or supraclavicular lymph nodes made up most of the excised metastases sampled. The sequencing here drew on tumor tissue, taken at baseline. The receptor source for this set is a person between 25 and 79 years old with non-small cell lung cancer.

This clone was detected only once. The gene calls are TRBV7-2 and TRBJ2-7; D may correspond to TRBD1 or TRBD2 (5 bases each). Germline V gene data show CDR1 as SGHTA and CDR2 as FQGNSA. V shed 1 base and J shed 3 bases, with 10 bases lying between them. The CDR3 covers 14 residues. CDR3 protein: CASSLEGTLYEQYF. CDR3 DNA: TGTGCCAGCAGCTTAGAGGGGACCCTCTACGAGCAGTACTTC.

The chain couples TRBV10-3 to TRBJ2-7; D is unclear. Germline V lookup: CDR1 ENHRY, CDR2 SYGVKD. Trimming shortened V by 6 bases and J by 5 bases, and 8 bases separated the two germline ends. This CDR3 contains 11 residues. CDR3 bases: TGTGCCATCAGCGGCAGCCACGAGCAGTACTTC. Its translation is CAISGSHEQYF.

This chain connects TRBV18 to TRBJ1-2; 7 bases match TRBD1. The CDR3 is made up of 19 amino acids. Per germline, CDR1 KGHSH and CDR2 LQKENI. Trimming removed 3 bases from V and 3 bases from J; junction bases left unmatched: 19. CDR3 DNA sequence: TGTGCCAGCTCACCGCCCAGGGGGAGCGGGACAGTGACTTACTATGGCTACACCTTC. It specifies CASSPPRGSGTVTYYGYTF.

With regard to this clone: In the same sample, other DNA sequences code for this CDR3. The chain combines TRBV5-1 with TRBJ2-7; 9 bases match TRBD2. CDR3 length: 15 amino acids. The germline gives CDR1 SGHRS, CDR2 YFSETQ. The junction had 7 bases not matched to a gene; V was cut back by 2 bases and J by 4 bases. The CDR3 reads CASSLGAGGGYEQYF. DNA of the CDR3: TGCGCCAGCAGCTTAGGAGCGGGGGGAGGTTACGAGCAGTACTTC.

With regard to this clone: Other DNA sequences in this sample translate to the same CDR3. This chain joins TRBV7-2 and TRBJ2-7; D is unclear. Germline lookup yields CDR1 SGHTA and CDR2 FQGNSA. The V end was cut by 1 base, the J end by 0 bases, with 7 bases between. The CDR3 runs 14 residues. In DNA, the CDR3 is TGTGCCAGCAGCTTAGGACGCAGCTCCTACGAGCAGTACTTC. This gives the protein CASSLGRSSYEQYF.

This rearrangement joins TRBV20-1 to TRBJ2-7, with TRBD2 matching 8 bases. V dropped 3 bases and J dropped 2; count of bases not matched to a gene: 9. CDR1 and CDR2 (germline): DFQATT, SNEGSKA (reference sequence). This CDR3 spans 15 amino acids. The CDR3 is CSASLKRGPTYEQYF. In nucleotides, the CDR3 is TGCAGTGCTAGTCTTAAGCGGGGGCCAACCTACGAGCAGTACTTC.

This clone was observed a single time. The chain recombines TRBV7-8 with TRBJ2-3; D gene uncertain. Germline-derived CDR1 and CDR2 are SGHVS and FQNEAQ. The CDR3 has 15 residues. V was clipped by 2 bases and J by 2 bases, with 11 bases between them. This CDR3 is CASSLPGAVTDTQYF. The CDR3 DNA reads TGTGCCAGCAGCTTACCAGGTGCGGTCACAGATACGCAGTATTTT. Using reference TRBV7-8 and TRBJ2-3 for the parts outside the CDR3, the full variable domain is GAGVSQSPRYKVAKRGQDVALRCDPISGHVSLFWYQQALGQGPEFLTYFQNEAQLDKSGLPSDRFFAERPEGSVSTLKIQRTQQEDSAVYLCASSLPGAVTDTQYFGPGTRLTVL.

This chain connects TRBV7-7 to TRBJ2-5; tentatively, D is TRBD1 (5 bases). The CDR3 totals 15 residues. Trimming removed 5 bases from V and 5 bases from J, with 18 bases in between. Germline-derived CDR1 and CDR2 are SSHAT and FNYEAQ (reference sequence). In nucleotides, the CDR3 is TGTGCCAGCAGCCTCCACCCTCAGGGTGGGGAGACCCAGTACTTC. It encodes CASSLHPQGGETQYF. The entire variable domain, with the rest obtained from reference TRBV7-7 and TRBJ2-5, is as follows: GAGVSQSPRYKVTKRGQDVTLRCDPISSHATLYWYQQALGQGPEFLTYFNYEAQPDKSGLPSDRFSAERPEGSISTLTIQRTEQRDSAMYRCASSLHPQGGETQYFGPGTRLLVL.

The chain has TRBV11-3 and TRBJ2-3, with D unresolved. The CDR3 runs 13 residues. V was pared by 5 bases and J by 6 bases, with 12 bases between. Germline V CDR1 and CDR2: SGHNT, YENEEA. The CDR3, as DNA: TGTGCCAGCAGCCCGGGCCTGAGGGATACGCAGTATTTT. It codes for CASSPGLRDTQYF.

In this sample, this clone turned up a few times. The chain recombines TRBV7-6 with TRBJ2-7; 7 bases align to TRBD1. The CDR3 contains 15 residues. Germline CDR1 SGHVS, CDR2 FNYEAQ. V dropped 5 bases and J dropped 0; count of bases not matched to a gene: 7. The CDR3 loop reads CASSTDRRHSYEQYF. The CDR3 nucleotides are TGTGCCAGCAGCACGGACAGGCGACACTCCTACGAGCAGTACTTC.

This chain's CDR3 is CASSFLEYEQFF. CDR3 sequence (DNA): TGTGCCAGCAGTTTTTTGGAGTACGAGCAGTTCTTC. The chain combines TRBV28 with TRBJ2-1; unclear D gene. The CDR3 covers 12 residues. Deletions cut 3 bases from V and 10 bases from J, with 10 bases between. CDR1 and CDR2 (germline): MDHEN, SYDVKM.

The J gene is TRBJ2-6, the V gene TRBV7-2; no clear D gene. Looked up from germline, CDR1 is SGHTA and CDR2 is FQGNSA. Trimming stripped 5 bases from V and 4 bases from J, with 6 bases between. The CDR3 length is 13 residues. This CDR3 reads CASSVKGANVLTF. Here the CDR3 DNA reads TGTGCCAGCAGCGTGAAGGGGGCCAACGTCCTGACTTTC.

Note on this clone: Given a much more abundant clone one base away, this may be a read error. This rearrangement joins TRBV7-9 to TRBJ1-2; 8 nucleotides match TRBD1. V dropped 5 bases and J dropped 3; count of bases not matched to a gene: 2. From germline, CDR1 is SEHNR and CDR2 FQNEAQ (reference sequence). CDR3 length: 13 amino acids. The CDR3 sequence: CASSPGQDYGYTF. As DNA, the CDR3 is TGTGCCAGCAGCCCGGGACAGGACTATGGCTACACCTTC.

V usage is TRBV5-6 and J usage is TRBJ1-1; 9 positions agree with TRBD1. The CDR3 runs 19 residues. CDR1 is SGHDT, CDR2 YYEEEE, per germline. The V segment lost 2 bases and the J segment 3 bases; nucleotides outside the gene matches: 17. The CDR3 nucleotides read TGTGCCAGCAGCTTCTGGACAGGGGCTAATAGAGTTTGGGACACTGAAGCTTTCTTT. Translating gives CASSFWTGANRVWDTEAFF.

This sequence joins TRBV7-6 and TRBJ1-6; no clear D gene. Trimming shortened V by 2 bases and J by 8 bases, and 4 bases separated the two germline ends. From germline, CDR1 is SGHVS and CDR2 FNYEAQ. This CDR3 is 12 amino acids long. CDR3 coding DNA: TGTGCCAGCAGCTTATCCGATTCACCCCTCCACTTT. This gives the protein CASSLSDSPLHF.

The rearrangement uses TRBV18 and TRBJ1-1; D is unclear. Germline V lookup: CDR1 KGHSH, CDR2 LQKENI. CDR3 length: 15 amino acids. V shed 1 base and J shed 1 base, with 10 bases lying between them. This CDR3 reads CASSPLLEGNTEAFF. The CDR3 DNA follows: TGTGCCAGCTCACCACTATTGGAGGGGAACACTGAAGCTTTCTTT.

This chain joins TRBV24-1 and TRBJ2-2; the D gene could be TRBD1 or TRBD2 (5 bases each). V was pared by 9 bases and J by 5 bases, with 15 bases between. The CDR3 has 14 amino acids. CDR1 and CDR2 (germline): KGHDR, SFDVKD. The CDR3 sequence: CATGGGWGTGELFF. CDR3 coding DNA: TGTGCCACCGGAGGAGGTTGGGGGACCGGGGAGCTGTTTTTT.

This clone came up a few times. The chain has TRBV5-6 and TRBJ2-7; either TRBD1 or TRBD2 may supply D (5 bases each). The germline V gene has CDR1 SGHDT and CDR2 YYEEEE. The CDR3 loop spans 15 amino acids. The V end was cut by 2 bases, the J end by 0 bases, with 12 bases between. The CDR3 sequence is CASSFRGRASYEQYF. The CDR3 DNA reads as TGTGCCAGCAGCTTTCGGGGCAGGGCCTCCTACGAGCAGTACTTC. The full variable domain, completed using reference TRBV5-6 and TRBJ2-7, is DAGVTQSPTHLIKTRGQQVTLRCSPKSGHDTVSWYQQALGQGPQFIFQYYEEEERQRGNFPDRFSGHQFPNYSSELNVNALLLGDSALYLCASSFRGRASYEQYFGPGTRLTVT.

This clone has more than one count but fewer than ten. This chain uses TRBV5-1 with TRBJ2-2; D is unresolved. CDR1 and CDR2 (germline): SGHRS, YFSETQ. The CDR3 extends over 14 amino acids. V was cut by 1 base and J by 5 bases, with 9 bases left in between. The CDR3 DNA sequence: TGCGCCAGCAGCTTGCCAGCGAGGACCGGGGAGCTGTTTTTT. It is translated as CASSLPARTGELFF.

This clone appeared a single time. This chain uses TRBV9 with TRBJ2-3; 7 bases line up with TRBD2. Germline V gene lookup returns CDR1 SGDLS and CDR2 YYNGEE. V lost 6 bases, J lost 0 bases, and 7 bases stayed unmatched. The CDR3 covers 15 residues. The CDR3 reads CASTPAGASTDTQYF. The DNA of the CDR3 is TGTGCCAGCACCCCCGCGGGAGCTAGCACAGATACGCAGTATTTT.